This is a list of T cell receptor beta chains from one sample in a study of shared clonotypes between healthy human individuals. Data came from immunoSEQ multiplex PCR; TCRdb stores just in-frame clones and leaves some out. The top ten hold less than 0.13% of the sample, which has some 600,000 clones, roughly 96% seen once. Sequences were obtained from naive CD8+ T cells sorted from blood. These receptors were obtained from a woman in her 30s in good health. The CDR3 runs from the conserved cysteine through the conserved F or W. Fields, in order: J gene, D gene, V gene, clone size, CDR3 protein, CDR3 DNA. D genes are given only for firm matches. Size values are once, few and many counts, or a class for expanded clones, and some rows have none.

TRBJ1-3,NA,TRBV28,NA,CASSLFYGQEAGNTIYF,TGTGCCAGCAGTTTATTTTACGGTCAGGAGGCTGGAAACACCATATATTTT
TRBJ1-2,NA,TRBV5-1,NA,CASSLVPDSNYGYTF,TGCGCCAGCAGCTTGGTACCCGATAGTAACTATGGCTACACCTTC
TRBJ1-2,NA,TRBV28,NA,CASSLSGGRPYGYTF,TGTGCCAGCAGTTTAAGCGGGGGGCGGCCTTATGGCTACACCTTC
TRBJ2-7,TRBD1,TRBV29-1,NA,CSVAGTAYYEQYF,TGCAGCGTTGCAGGGACAGCCTACTACGAGCAGTACTTC
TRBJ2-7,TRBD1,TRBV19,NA,CASSRGQNYEQYF,TGTGCCAGTAGTAGGGGACAGAACTACGAGCAGTACTTC
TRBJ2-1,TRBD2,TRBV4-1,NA,CASSPGLAGVDYNEQFF,TGCGCCAGCAGCCCCGGACTAGCGGGAGTAGATTACAATGAGCAGTTCTTC
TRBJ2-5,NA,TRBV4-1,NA,CASSQEGVALRQETQYF,TGCGCCAGCAGCCAAGAAGGAGTGGCCCTTCGACAAGAGACCCAGTACTTC
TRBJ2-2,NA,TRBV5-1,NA,CASSSTGSWDTGELFF,TGCGCCAGCAGCTCTACAGGGAGTTGGGACACCGGGGAGCTGTTTTTT
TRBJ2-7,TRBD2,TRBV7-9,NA,CASSLGAVGLAPYEQYF,TGTGCCAGCAGCTTAGGGGCCGTAGGACTAGCGCCCTACGAGCAGTACTTC
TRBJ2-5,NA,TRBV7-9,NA,CASSPSEQETQYF,TGTGCCAGCAGCCCGAGCGAACAAGAGACCCAGTACTTC
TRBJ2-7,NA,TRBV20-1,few,CSALGGREQYF,TGCAGTGCTCTCGGGGGGCGCGAGCAGTACTTC
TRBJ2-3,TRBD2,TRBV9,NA,CASSPSGGRAGSDTQYF,TGTGCCAGCAGCCCCTCTGGGGGGAGGGCAGGATCAGATACGCAGTATTTT
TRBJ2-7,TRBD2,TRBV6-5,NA,CASSPGLAGVEQYF,TGTGCCAGCTCCCCCGGCCTAGCGGGAGTCGAGCAGTACTTC
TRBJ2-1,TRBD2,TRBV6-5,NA,CASSPLAEGYNEQFF,TGTGCCAGCAGCCCACTAGCGGAAGGATACAATGAGCAGTTCTTC
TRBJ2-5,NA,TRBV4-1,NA,CASSQVLDGGFETQYF,TGCGCCAGCAGCCAAGTACTAGATGGGGGGTTTGAGACCCAGTACTTC
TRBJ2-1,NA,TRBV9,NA,CASSVGLGGYNEQFF,TGTGCCAGCAGCGTAGGTCTGGGGGGCTACAATGAGCAGTTCTTC
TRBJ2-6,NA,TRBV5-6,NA,CASSADSRKSGANVLTF,TGTGCCAGCAGCGCGGACAGTCGGAAATCTGGGGCCAACGTCCTGACTTTC
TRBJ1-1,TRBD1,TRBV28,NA,CASSLLADRGSAEAFF,TGTGCCAGCAGTTTATTGGCGGACAGGGGGTCGGCTGAAGCTTTCTTT
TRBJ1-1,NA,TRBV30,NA,CAWSVEGLEAFF,TGTGCCTGGTCCGTCGAGGGTCTTGAAGCTTTCTTT
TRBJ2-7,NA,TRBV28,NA,CASSFRPYEQYF,TGTGCCAGCAGCTTCCGGCCCTACGAGCAGTACTTC
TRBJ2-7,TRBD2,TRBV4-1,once,CASSTGLAGNYEQYF,TGCGCCAGCAGCACGGGACTAGCGGGGAACTACGAGCAGTACTTC
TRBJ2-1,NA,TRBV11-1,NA,CASSSEQVLSYNEQFF,TGTGCCAGCAGCTCGGAACAGGTTTTATCCTACAATGAGCAGTTCTTC
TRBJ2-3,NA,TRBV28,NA,CASSLSEGGTDTQYF,TGTGCCAGCAGTCTTAGCGAAGGGGGCACAGATACGCAGTATTTT
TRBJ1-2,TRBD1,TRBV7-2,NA,CASSLGEGQVVTGYTF,TGTGCCAGCAGCTTAGGCGAGGGACAGGTCGTAACTGGCTACACCTTC
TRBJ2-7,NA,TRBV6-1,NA,CASSVWTERPASSYEQYF,TGTGCCAGCAGTGTATGGACAGAGAGACCGGCTAGCTCCTACGAGCAGTACTTC
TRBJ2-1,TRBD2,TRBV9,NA,CASSDGLAGTVEQFF,TGTGCCAGCAGCGACGGACTAGCGGGGACGGTTGAGCAGTTCTTC
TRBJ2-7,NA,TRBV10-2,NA,CASSWGRSYEQYF,TGCGCCAGCTCGTGGGGGAGATCCTACGAGCAGTACTTC
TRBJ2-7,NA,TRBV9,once,CASSVGGSPHEQYF,TGTGCCAGCAGCGTAGGAGGGTCCCCCCACGAGCAGTACTTC
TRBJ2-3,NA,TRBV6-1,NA,CASSALRASTDTQYF,TGTGCCAGCAGTGCCTTAAGGGCTAGCACAGATACGCAGTATTTT
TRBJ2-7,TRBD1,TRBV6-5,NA,CASSYPSGQGRYEQYF,TGTGCCAGCAGTTACCCATCAGGACAGGGTCGCTACGAGCAGTACTTC
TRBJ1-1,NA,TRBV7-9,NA,CASSPPLNTEAFF,TGTGCCAGCAGCCCTCCCCTGAACACTGAAGCTTTCTTT
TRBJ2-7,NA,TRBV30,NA,CAWSETGFHEQYF,TGTGCCTGGAGTGAAACAGGGTTCCACGAGCAGTACTTC
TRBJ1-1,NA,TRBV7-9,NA,CASSSDKNTEAFF,TGTGCCAGCAGCTCCGACAAGAACACTGAAGCTTTCTTT
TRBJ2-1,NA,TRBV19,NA,CASSIMYGGDEQFF,TGTGCCAGTAGTATAATGTATGGGGGAGATGAGCAGTTCTTC
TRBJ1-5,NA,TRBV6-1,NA,CASSELRDVGPQHF,TGTGCCAGCAGTGAACTAAGGGACGTAGGGCCCCAGCATTTT
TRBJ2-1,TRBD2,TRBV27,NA,CASTGGLAEQFF,TGTGCCAGCACTGGGGGACTAGCGGAGCAGTTCTTC
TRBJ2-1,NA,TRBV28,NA,CASSTDRPYNEQFF,TGTGCCAGCAGTACCGACAGGCCTTACAATGAGCAGTTCTTC
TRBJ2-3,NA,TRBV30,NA,CAWQGGNTDTQYF,TGTGCCTGGCAGGGCGGGAACACAGATACGCAGTATTTT
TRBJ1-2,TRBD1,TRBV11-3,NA,CASSLIKGAYGYTF,TGTGCCAGCAGCTTAATTAAGGGGGCTTATGGCTACACCTTC
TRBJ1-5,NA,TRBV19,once,CASRLQTAYNPVSNQPQHF,TGTGCCAGTAGACTGCAGACAGCCTACAACCCCGTTAGCAATCAGCCCCAGCATTTT
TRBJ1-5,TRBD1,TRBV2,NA,CASSPGQGTQPQHF,TGTGCCAGCAGTCCAGGACAGGGTACCCAGCCCCAGCATTTT
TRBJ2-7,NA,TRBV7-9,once,CASSGGAYEQYF,TGTGCCAGCAGCGGTGGAGCCTACGAGCAGTACTTC
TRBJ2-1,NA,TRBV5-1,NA,CASSSYEGEVWNEQFF,TGCGCCAGCAGCTCCTATGAGGGGGAGGTGTGGAATGAGCAGTTCTTC
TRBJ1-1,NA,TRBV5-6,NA,CASSLFDTEAFF,TGTGCCAGCAGCTTGTTCGACACTGAAGCTTTCTTT
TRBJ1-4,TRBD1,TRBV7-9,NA,CASSSTDREGEKLFF,TGTGCCAGCAGCTCAACCGACAGGGAGGGTGAAAAACTGTTTTTT
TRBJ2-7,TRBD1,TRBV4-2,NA,CASSQVFRGREQYF,TGTGCCAGCAGCCAAGTTTTCAGGGGGCGAGAGCAGTACTTC
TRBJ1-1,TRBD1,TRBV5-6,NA,CASSLSGTGSWTEAFF,TGTGCCAGCAGCTTGTCTGGGACAGGGAGTTGGACTGAAGCTTTCTTT
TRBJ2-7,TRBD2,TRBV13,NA,CASSSGSIDEQYF,TGTGCCAGCAGTAGCGGGAGTATCGACGAGCAGTACTTC
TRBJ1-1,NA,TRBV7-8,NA,CASRNPMEGVNTEAFF,TGTGCCAGCAGAAACCCGATGGAGGGGGTGAACACTGAAGCTTTCTTT
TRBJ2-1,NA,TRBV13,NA,CASSLGINEQFF,TGTGCCAGCAGCTTGGGGATCAATGAGCAGTTCTTC
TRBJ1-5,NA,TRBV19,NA,CASRWESNQPQHF,TGTGCCAGTAGGTGGGAGAGCAATCAGCCCCAGCATTTT
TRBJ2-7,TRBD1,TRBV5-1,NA,CASSSDRGASYEQYF,TGCGCCAGCAGCTCGGACAGGGGGGCCTCCTACGAGCAGTACTTC
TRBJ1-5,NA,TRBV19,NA,CASTPSGGWDGGNQPQHF,TGTGCCAGTACCCCCTCGGGTGGCTGGGACGGGGGCAATCAGCCCCAGCATTTT
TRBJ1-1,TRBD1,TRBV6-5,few,CASSSGTERAFF,TGTGCCAGCAGCTCCGGGACAGAAAGAGCTTTCTTT
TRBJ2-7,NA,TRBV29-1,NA,CSVAGYSSDEQYF,TGCAGCGTTGCAGGGTATAGCAGCGACGAGCAGTACTTC
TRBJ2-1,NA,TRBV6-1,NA,CATTSDSHYEQFF,TGTGCCACCACCTCGGACAGCCACTATGAGCAGTTCTTC
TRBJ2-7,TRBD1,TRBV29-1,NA,CSAGTGVTYEQYF,TGCAGCGCAGGGACAGGGGTAACGTACGAGCAGTACTTC
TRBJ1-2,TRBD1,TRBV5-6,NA,CASSLTGGEVYGYTF,TGTGCCAGCAGCCTAACAGGGGGCGAGGTCTATGGCTACACCTTC
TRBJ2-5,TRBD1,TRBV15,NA,CATETGGAEETQYF,TGTGCCACCGAAACAGGGGGTGCGGAGGAGACCCAGTACTTC